The T cell receptor beta chain described here comes from a study of blood T cell repertoires in COVID-19. Overall study: The cDNA or gDNA used as material had been derived from T cells, B-cell-depleted T cells, or PBMCs.

Trimming cost V 5 bases and J 8 bases, with 9 bases left between them. The germline V gene encodes CDR1 LNHDA and CDR2 SQIVND (reference sequence). This CDR3 comprises 12 residues. Under the authors' procedure: Scientists estimated how many nucleated cells there were by amplifying reference gene primers. This table comes from immunoSEQ multiplex PCR, and its TCRdb copy is limited to in-frame clones, with some not included. The V and J calls and clone size were taken over from that table, and D and trimming were inferred from the DNA. The table includes roughly 260,000 clones, around 93% detected once.

Sequenced input: PBMCs or T cells enriched from blood (not recorded which). This receptor was taken from a human donor in a cohort exposed to, infected with or recovered from COVID-19 (not recorded which). The donor label of this sample is uncertain. The rearrangement joins TRBV19 to TRBJ1-4; no definite D call. The CDR3 sequence: CASSPWREKLFF. CDR3 nucleotides: TGTGCCAGTAGTCCCTGGAGGGAAAAACTGTTTTTT.